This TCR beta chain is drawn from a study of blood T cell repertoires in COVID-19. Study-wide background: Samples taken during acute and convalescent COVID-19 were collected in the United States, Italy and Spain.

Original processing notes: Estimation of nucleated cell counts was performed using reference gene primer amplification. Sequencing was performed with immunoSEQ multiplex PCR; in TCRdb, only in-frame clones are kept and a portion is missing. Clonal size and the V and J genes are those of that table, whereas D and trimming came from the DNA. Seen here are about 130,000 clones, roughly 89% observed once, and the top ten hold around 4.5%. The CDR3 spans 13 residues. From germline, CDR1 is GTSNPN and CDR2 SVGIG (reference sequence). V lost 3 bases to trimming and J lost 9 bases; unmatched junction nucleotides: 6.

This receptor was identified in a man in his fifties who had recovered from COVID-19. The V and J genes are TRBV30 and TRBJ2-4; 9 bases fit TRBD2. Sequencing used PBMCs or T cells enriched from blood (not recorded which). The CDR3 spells CAWRGSGRTIQYF. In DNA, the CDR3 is TGTGCCTGGAGGGGTAGCGGGAGAACCATTCAGTACTTC.